A selection of T cell receptor beta chains follows, all from one sample in a study of shared clonotypes between healthy human individuals. Assay used: immunoSEQ multiplex PCR; TCRdb lists only in-frame clones, some missing. This sample has about half a million clones, with approximately 80% found just once. Material: PBMCs. The receptors were sampled from a woman aged 40 to 50 in good health. Some clones in this sample may be carry-over from other donors' samples. CDR3s include the opening cysteine and the closing phenylalanine or tryptophan. The D gene is left open where the match is weak. Only part of the rows carry a size: once, few, many, or a class if the clone is expanded.

TRBJ2-1 . . TRBV19 TGTGCCAGTAGTATTCGGCCCCTTCGGAGCGTCGAGCAGTTCTTC CASSIRPLRSVEQFF
TRBJ2-2 TRBD2 few TRBV4-2 TGTGCCAGCAGCCAAGGGGCGGGAGGGTCCGGGGAGCTGTTTTTT CASSQGAGGSGELFF
TRBJ2-5 TRBD2 . TRBV19 TGTGCCAGTAGTCCTACTAGCGCACAAGAGACCCAGTACTTC CASSPTSAQETQYF
TRBJ2-7 TRBD1 once TRBV7-9 TGTGCCAGCAGCATATCGACAGGGGAGCAGTACTTC CASSISTGEQYF
TRBJ2-2 TRBD2 . TRBV5-4 TGTGCCAGCAGCCGGGGACTAGCGGGGACCGGGGAGCTGTTTTTT CASSRGLAGTGELFF
TRBJ1-2 . few TRBV5-5 TGTGCCAGCAACCTCGATGAATGGATAGGTACGGAGGGCTACACCTTC CASNLDEWIGTEGYTF
TRBJ2-1 TRBD2 . TRBV28 TGTGCCAGCAGTTCGACTAGCGGGAGAAGTTACAATGAGCAGTTCTTC CASSSTSGRSYNEQFF
TRBJ1-3 TRBD1 . TRBV5-6 TGTGCCAGCAGCGGCAGGGGGCCTGGAAACACCATATATTTT CASSGRGPGNTIYF
TRBJ2-7 . . TRBV5-4 TGTGCCAGCAGACCCGGGACACAGAGCTCCTACGAGCAGTACTTC CASRPGTQSSYEQYF
TRBJ1-2 . . TRBV11-2 TGTGCCAGCAGCCTCATGAGGGATAACTATGGCTACACCTTC CASSLMRDNYGYTF
TRBJ2-7 . . TRBV7-4 TGTGCCAGCAGCTTCGAAGAACAGGAAAACCACGAGCAGTACTTC CASSFEEQENHEQYF
TRBJ2-1 TRBD2 . TRBV7-2 TGTGCCAGCAGCGAGGGACTAGCGGCCCAATTTTACAATGAGCAGTTCTTC CASSEGLAAQFYNEQFF
TRBJ2-7 TRBD1 . TRBV28 TGTGCCAGCAGTCTGACAGGGGGCAAGTACGAGCAGTACTTC CASSLTGGKYEQYF
TRBJ1-2 . . TRBV29-1 TGCAGCGTTGAGTCCGGGTGGCATGGCTACACCTTC CSVESGWHGYTF
TRBJ1-1 TRBD1 . TRBV10-3 TGTGCCATCAGCGGGGACAGCGATGAAGCTTTCTTT CAISGDSDEAFF
TRBJ2-6 TRBD1 once TRBV18 TGTGCCAGCTCACCCCTACCCTCACAGGGGGGATTCTCTGGGGCCAACGTCCTGACTTTC CASSPLPSQGGFSGANVLTF
TRBJ1-6 TRBD1 once TRBV7-9 TGCGCCAGCAGCTTAGGACAGGGCGAGTCACCCCTCCACTTT CASSLGQGESPLHF
TRBJ2-5 . . TRBV6-6 TGTGCCAGCAGTTTCGGGTTCTATCAAGAGACCCAGTACTTC CASSFGFYQETQYF
TRBJ2-3 . . TRBV7-3 TGTGCCAGCAGCCCGATAGCGGACCTTAGCACAGATACGCAGTATTTT CASSPIADLSTDTQYF
TRBJ2-7 TRBD2 . TRBV6-1 TGTGCCAGCAGTGAAAATACAGCGGGGAGCGAGCAGTACTTC CASSENTAGSEQYF
TRBJ1-2 TRBD1 . TRBV28 TGTGCCAGCAGTCTTCAACAGGGGAACGGCTACACCTTC CASSLQQGNGYTF
TRBJ2-1 . . TRBV5-8 TGTGCCAGCAGCCTTTTCGGGGGACGTGATGAGCAGTTCTTC CASSLFGGRDEQFF
TRBJ2-5 TRBD2 . TRBV9 TGTGCCAGCAGCGTTGGGGGGGTCGAGCAAGAGACCCAGTACTTC CASSVGGVEQETQYF
TRBJ1-1 . few TRBV19 TGTGCCACCAAACGAGAAAGATTAGCTTTCTTT CATKRERLAFF
TRBJ2-2 . . TRBV9 TGTGCCAGCAGCGTCAGCACCGGGGAGCTGTTTTTT CASSVSTGELFF
TRBJ2-7 . . TRBV23-1 TGCGCCAGCAGTCGAGGAGACACGGTTAAGACAGAAACCTACGAGCAGTACTTC CASSRGDTVKTETYEQYF
TRBJ2-5 . . TRBV19 TGTGCCAGTAGTATTGGCCTCCTCGAGGAGACCCAGTACTTC CASSIGLLEETQYF
TRBJ2-4 TRBD1 . TRBV10-1 TGCGCCAGCAGTGGACAGGGGGAAAACATTCAGTACTTC CASSGQGENIQYF
TRBJ2-7 . . TRBV2 TGTGCCAGCAGTGAGGCCCGACAAGCTGGGGCCGAGCAGTACTTC CASSEARQAGAEQYF
TRBJ2-7 TRBD1 . TRBV7-9 TGTGCCAGCAGCTCCAGGACAGGCTACGAGCAGTACTTC CASSSRTGYEQYF
TRBJ2-3 . . TRBV6-1 TGTGCCAGCAAATCCAGGCAGGGTGGAACAGATACGCAGTATTTT CASKSRQGGTDTQYF
TRBJ2-7 . . TRBV27 TGTGCCAGCAGTTTCGGGCGCATTTACGAGCAGTACTTC CASSFGRIYEQYF
TRBJ1-1 . . TRBV5-5 TGTGCCAGCAGCCTGGGGGTTGGCACTGAAGCTTTCTTT CASSLGVGTEAFF
TRBJ1-1 . . TRBV2 TGTGCCAGCAGTGTTCGGGGCTGGAGTACTGAAGCTTTCTTT CASSVRGWSTEAFF
TRBJ1-3 . . TRBV7-6 TGTGCCAGCAGCCCAGCGCCGAGCTCTGGAAACACCATATATTTT CASSPAPSSGNTIYF
TRBJ1-1 . few TRBV2 TGTGCCAACGAGGGGGTGTATAACACTGAAGCTTTCTTT CANEGVYNTEAFF
TRBJ2-7 . . TRBV6-5 TGTGCCAGTTCCCCCGGGACTTCCCAATCCTACGAGCAGTACTTC CASSPGTSQSYEQYF
TRBJ2-1 . many TRBV4-1 TGCGCCAGCAGCCAAGATGTAGGTTTCGAGCAGTTCTTC CASSQDVGFEQFF
TRBJ1-2 TRBD1 . TRBV29-1 TGCAGCGTTCGAAGAAAGCTAGACAGGGAATATGGCTACACCTTC CSVRRKLDREYGYTF
TRBJ2-1 . . TRBV28 TGTGCCAGCAGTTTAGTCAGCTACAATGAGCAGTTCTTC CASSLVSYNEQFF
TRBJ2-5 . . TRBV19 TGTGCCAGTAGCCGGGACTCGGAAGAGACCCAGTACTTC CASSRDSEETQYF
TRBJ2-1 . . TRBV5-1 TGCGCCAGCTGCGAGAGCCCCCGTAGAAATGAGCAGTTCTTC CASCESPRRNEQFF
TRBJ2-7 TRBD1 . TRBV19 TGTGCCAGTAGTATAGCCCGGGACAGCCTCTACGAGCAGTACTTC CASSIARDSLYEQYF
TRBJ2-1 TRBD2 once TRBV4-3 TGCGCCAGCAGCACTAGCGGGAGTTCCTACAATGAGCAGTTCTTC CASSTSGSSYNEQFF